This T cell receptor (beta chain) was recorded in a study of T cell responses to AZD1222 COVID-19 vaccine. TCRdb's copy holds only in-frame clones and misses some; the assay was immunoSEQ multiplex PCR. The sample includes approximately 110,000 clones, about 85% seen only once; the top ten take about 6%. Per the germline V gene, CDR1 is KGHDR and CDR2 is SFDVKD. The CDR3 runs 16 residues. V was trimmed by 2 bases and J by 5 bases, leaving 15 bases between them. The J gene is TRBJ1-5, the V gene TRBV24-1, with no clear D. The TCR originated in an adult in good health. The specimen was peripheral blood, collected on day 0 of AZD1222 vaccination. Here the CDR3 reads CATSDSMSGIHQPQHF. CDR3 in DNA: TGTGCCACCAGTGATTCAATGTCCGGAATTCATCAGCCCCAGCATTTT.